Listed below are T cell receptor beta chains from one sample, sequenced in a study of control samples from healthy donors and cancer patients. The table came from immunoSEQ multiplex PCR; TCRdb's copy has only in-frame clones and leaves some out. The repertoire consists of over 70,000 clones, with roughly 89% occurring once and the leading ten covering roughly 7.6%. Sequencing input: blood. The receptors here all came from a woman aged 60-75 years in good health. CDR3s include the opening cysteine and the closing phenylalanine or tryptophan. A D gene is named only where the DNA matches it firmly. Clone size is stated in some rows and not others, as once, few, many or a class when expanded.

j_gene	abundance	d_gene	v_gene	CDR3nt	CDR3aa
TRBJ2-7	.	TRBD1	TRBV28	TGTGCCAGCAGATCCCGCCGACAGGGGGCAGGGGAGCAGTACTTC	CASRSRRQGAGEQYF
TRBJ1-1	.	.	TRBV12-3/TRBV12-4	TGTGCCAGCAGTTTTTGGGGGGGAGCTTTCTTT	CASSFWGGAFF
TRBJ2-2	.	.	TRBV4-2	TGTGCCAGCAGCCCCCCCACGAACACCGGGGAGCTGTTTTTT	CASSPPTNTGELFF
TRBJ1-2	.	TRBD1	TRBV3-1/TRBV3-2	TGTGCCAGCAGCCACCGACAGGGCGGGAAGCTATTC	CASSHRQGGKLF
TRBJ2-7	.	TRBD1	TRBV12-3/TRBV12-4	TGTGCCAGCAGTTGGACAGGGAGAGAGCAGTACTTC	CASSWTGREQYF
TRBJ1-4	.	TRBD1	TRBV2	TGTGCCAGCAGAAGGACAGGGGCCCTTAATGAAAAACTGTTTTTT	CASRRTGALNEKLFF
TRBJ2-3	.	.	TRBV7-2	TGTGCCAGCAGCTTAGCCTTCACAGATACGCAGTATTTT	CASSLAFTDTQYF
TRBJ1-1	.	.	TRBV27	TGTGCCAGCAGGAATGTTCGGGGCAGGGAGCGATATGAAGCTTTCTTT	CASRNVRGRERYEAFF
TRBJ2-1	.	TRBD2	TRBV7-3	TGTGCCAGCAGCTTCATGGGACTAGCTTCTGAGCAGTTCTTC	CASSFMGLASEQFF
TRBJ2-7	.	TRBD2	TRBV5-1	TGCGCCAGCAGCTTCCCGACTAGCGGGGGTCCTTTTTCCGAGCAGTACTTC	CASSFPTSGGPFSEQYF
TRBJ2-2	.	.	TRBV7-9	TGTGCCAGCAGCTTAGTTGCTACCGGGGAGCTGTTTTTT	CASSLVATGELFF
TRBJ2-7	.	.	TRBV5-1	TGCGCCAGCAGCGCCTTAGGGGGACCCCTGTACGAGCAGTACTTC	CASSALGGPLYEQYF
TRBJ1-1	.	.	TRBV4-2	TGTGCCAGCAGCCAAGAAGGTGTGACTGAAGCTTTCTTT	CASSQEGVTEAFF
TRBJ1-1	.	.	TRBV18	TGTGCCAGCTCACCAGCAGGGCAGGACACTGAAGCTTTCTTT	CASSPAGQDTEAFF
TRBJ1-5	.	.	TRBV29-1	TGCAGCGTTGCCCTCCCAAATCAGCCCCAGCATTTT	CSVALPNQPQHF
TRBJ2-1	.	TRBD2	TRBV5-1	TGCGCCAGCAGCTTGGGATGGGCTAGCGGGAGGGGGACCTATGAGCAGTTCTTC	CASSLGWASGRGTYEQFF
TRBJ1-1	.	TRBD1	TRBV6-4	TGTGCCAGCAGGGCCAGGGGGATGAACACTGAAGCTTTCTTT	CASRARGMNTEAFF
TRBJ2-3	.	.	TRBV5-6	TGTGCCAGCAGCAAAACCGGGACTGGCCTAGGATTT	CASSKTGTGLGF
TRBJ1-6	.	.	TRBV5-5	TGTGCCAGCAGCAGACAGGCTACCTATTCACCCCTCCACTTT	CASSRQATYSPLHF
TRBJ2-7	.	TRBD1	TRBV7-8	TGTGCCAGCAGCGCCGGGACAGGGGGAGGCTACGAGCAGTACTTC	CASSAGTGGGYEQYF
TRBJ1-1	.	.	TRBV18	TGTGCCAGCTCGTCTATGAACACTGAAGCTTTCTTT	CASSSMNTEAFF
TRBJ2-3	.	TRBD2	TRBV4-2	TGTGCCAGCAGCCAAGGGGGACTAGTAAACACAGATACGCAGTATTTT	CASSQGGLVNTDTQYF
TRBJ2-2	.	.	TRBV19	TGTGCCAGTAGTATCTGCGCAGGGACGGAATGCACCGGGGAGCTGTTTTTT	CASSICAGTECTGELFF
TRBJ1-3	.	TRBD1	TRBV15	TGTGCCACCAGCAAACATACAGGGGGCTCTGGAAACACCATATATTTT	CATSKHTGGSGNTIYF
TRBJ2-3	.	.	TRBV7-2	TGTGCCAGCAGCTTAGCACTCCCTATGGGTACGCAGTATTTT	CASSLALPMGTQYF
TRBJ2-1	.	TRBD2	TRBV20-1	TGCAGTGCTAGTCTCCCTAGCGGGCTCTACAATGAGCAGTTCTTC	CSASLPSGLYNEQFF
TRBJ2-5	.	.	TRBV11-2	TGTGCCAGCAGCTCCCTGGGCCAGACCCAGTACTTC	CASSSLGQTQYF
TRBJ2-7	.	TRBD1	TRBV7-6	TGTGCCAGCAGCCCAGGACAGGGCCCATCCTACGAGCAGTACTTC	CASSPGQGPSYEQYF
TRBJ1-1	.	TRBD1	TRBV24-1	TGTGCCACCAGTGAAACAGGGGGTAACACTGAAGCTTTCTTT	CATSETGGNTEAFF
TRBJ1-2	.	.	TRBV5-6	TGTGCCAGCAGCTTGGGGACACTCAGTGGCGGGTACACCTTC	CASSLGTLSGGYTF
TRBJ1-1	once	.	TRBV28	TGTGCCAGCAGAGAAGGAGGTTCACGAGGTGAAGCTTTCTTT	CASREGGSRGEAFF
TRBJ2-5	.	.	TRBV19	TGTGCCAGTAGTATTAGGGGGGGGCGCATCGAGACCCAGTACTTC	CASSIRGGRIETQYF
TRBJ2-7	.	TRBD2	TRBV5-1	TGCGCCAGCACCAGGGGCGCGGGGGGGGCCTACGAGCAGTACTTC	CASTRGAGGAYEQYF
TRBJ2-1	.	TRBD1	TRBV5-1	TGCGCCAGCAGCGACCTGCCTGGACAGGAGAATGAGCAGTTCTTC	CASSDLPGQENEQFF
TRBJ2-2	.	.	TRBV9	TGTGCCAGCAGCGGAGGGGACACCGGGGAGCTGTTTTTT	CASSGGDTGELFF
TRBJ1-1	.	TRBD1	TRBV4-1	TGCGCCAGCCGTGCTGGGACAGGAAAAGTCTTGAACACTGAAGCTTTCTTT	CASRAGTGKVLNTEAFF
TRBJ1-5	.	.	TRBV28	TGTGCCAGCAGTTTAATCTTCGCTGGGAAACAACAGCCCCAGCATTTT	CASSLIFAGKQQPQHF
TRBJ2-4	.	.	TRBV2	TGTGCCAGCAGTGAAGCCGCGGGTCTAGCCAAAAACATTCAGTACTTC	CASSEAAGLAKNIQYF
TRBJ1-2	.	TRBD1	TRBV18	TGTGCCAGCTCACCACCGAGGACAGGGGGCCTCTCCTATGGCTACACCTTC	CASSPPRTGGLSYGYTF
TRBJ2-3	.	.	TRBV6-6	TGTGCCAGCAGTTATGGGCCGTCTAGCACAGATACGCAGTATTTT	CASSYGPSSTDTQYF
TRBJ1-2	.	.	TRBV10-3	TGTGCCATCAGGGCCTTGGCCAGGGGAGAGGATGGCTACACCTTC	CAIRALARGEDGYTF
TRBJ2-3	.	TRBD2	TRBV2	TGTGCCAGCAACGGACTAGCGGGAGGTGAAGATACGCAGTATTTT	CASNGLAGGEDTQYF